These T cell receptor beta chains were read from a single sample in a study of beta chain features in type 1 diabetes. Clones were sequenced by immunoSEQ multiplex PCR, and TCRdb holds only the in-frame ones, with some missing. The sample has 680,000 or so clones; 10% to 15% are singletons. What was sequenced was naive CD4+ T cells from blood. The receptors were gathered from a man between 18 and 29 years old with type 1 diabetes. Both conserved end residues are part of each CDR3. The D gene is left open where the match is weak. Only some rows state a clone size, as once, few, many or a class for expanded clones.

D,length,size,V,J,CDR3,DNA
.,14,.,TRBV25-1,TRBJ1-2,CASKGIEGYYGYTF,TGTGCCAGCAAGGGTATAGAGGGGTACTATGGCTACACCTTC
.,11,.,TRBV11-2,TRBJ1-1,CASSFYNEAFF,TGTGCCAGCAGCTTTTACAATGAAGCTTTCTTT
.,15,.,TRBV30,TRBJ1-1,CAWSDHPAGGTEAFF,TGTGCCTGGAGCGACCACCCCGCCGGGGGCACTGAAGCTTTCTTT
.,13,.,TRBV5-1,TRBJ1-1,CASSLSGETEAFF,TGCGCCAGCAGCTTGTCTGGGGAAACTGAAGCTTTCTTT
TRBD1,12,few,TRBV27,TRBJ2-7,CASRDRPYEQYF,TGTGCCAGCCGGGACAGACCCTACGAGCAGTACTTC
TRBD1,15,.,TRBV2,TRBJ2-1,CASRTGTGGYNEQFF,TGTGCCAGCAGGACCGGGACAGGGGGCTACAATGAGCAGTTCTTC
TRBD1,13,.,TRBV30,TRBJ2-5,CAWSTTGDSAQYF,TGTGCCTGGAGTACGACAGGGGATTCGGCCCAGTACTTC
TRBD2,15,.,TRBV18,TRBJ2-1,CASSPGGGVYNEQFF,TGTGCCAGCTCACCAGGCGGGGGGGTCTACAATGAGCAGTTCTTC
TRBD2,14,.,TRBV2,TRBJ2-2,CASSEAQGLTELFF,TGTGCCAGCAGTGAAGCGCAGGGACTAACCGAGCTGTTTTTT
.,15,.,TRBV30,TRBJ2-2,CAWTQGVYHTGELFF,TGTGCCTGGACCCAAGGGGTCTATCACACCGGGGAGCTGTTTTTT
TRBD2,17,.,TRBV30,TRBJ2-5,CAWSSRERGGHRETQYF,TGTGCCTGGAGCTCCCGGGAGCGGGGGGGCCACCGGGAGACCCAGTACTTC
.,14,.,TRBV4-1,TRBJ1-2,CASSRAQGTNGYTF,TGCGCCAGCAGCCGAGCTCAAGGGACCAATGGCTACACCTTC
.,16,.,TRBV30,TRBJ1-2,CAWTKADRTITGGYTF,TGTGCCTGGACTAAGGCGGACAGAACCATCACGGGTGGCTACACCTTC
TRBD1,15,.,TRBV7-9,TRBJ2-2,CASNPTGGFTGELFF,TGTGCCAGCAACCCGACAGGGGGATTCACCGGGGAGCTGTTTTTT
TRBD1,15,.,TRBV28,TRBJ1-2,CASSSNRGSRYGYTF,TGTGCCAGCAGTTCAAACAGGGGGAGTCGGTATGGCTACACCTTC
.,13,few,TRBV6-6,TRBJ2-2,CASSYPRTGELFF,TGTGCCAGCAGTTACCCACGCACCGGGGAGCTGTTTTTT